A single sample gave rise to the 25 T cell receptor beta chains below, sequenced in a study of technical replicates of blood from a handful of donors. The data were produced by immunoSEQ multiplex PCR, yet TCRdb's version contains in-frame clones alone and is incomplete. This table has tens of thousands of clones, less than 97% appearing once. The sample comprised T cells isolated from PBMCs. The receptors come from a human donor in good health.

The V call is TRBV4-1, the J call TRBJ2-1; 13 bases line up with TRBD2. The CDR3 has 16 residues. V lost 10 bases and J lost 5; bases outside the gene matches: 11. Germline V gives CDR1 MGHRA, CDR2 YSYEKL. CDR3 nucleotides: TGCGCCACCACGGGACTAGCGGGAAAGATCCACAATGAGCAGTTCTTC. Translating gives CATTGLAGKIHNEQFF.

The rearrangement uses TRBV5-4 and TRBJ2-5; TRBD1 might be the D (5 bases). Germline values: CDR1 SGHNT, CDR2 YYREEE (reference sequence). Trimming left V 0 bases short and J 5 bases short, with 14 bases between. The CDR3 contains 15 residues. In DNA form, the CDR3 reads TGTGCCAGCAGCTTGGCCAGGGCAGCCGGGGAGACCCAGTACTTC. This sequence encodes CASSLARAAGETQYF.

This chain connects TRBV5-6 to TRBJ1-1; D gene uncertain. The CDR3 is 12 amino acids. Between the trimmed V and J ends, which lost 2 bases and 5 bases, there was a span of 7 bases. CDR1 and CDR2 from the germline V gene are SGHDT and YYEEEE. The CDR3: CASSFPRTEAFF. DNA of the CDR3: TGTGCCAGCAGCTTTCCCCGGACTGAAGCTTTCTTT.

This clone was seen just once. This chain joins TRBV5-1 and TRBJ2-7; weak D call: TRBD1 (6 bases). Germline CDR1 and CDR2: SGHRS and YFSETQ. V was pared by 2 bases and J by 0 bases, with 15 bases between. This CDR3 spans 16 amino acids. CDR3: CASSFKQGVSSYEQYF. The CDR3 nucleotides are TGCGCCAGCAGCTTTAAACAGGGAGTAAGCTCCTACGAGCAGTACTTC. The full variable domain, in which reference TRBV5-1 and TRBJ2-7 provide the parts outside the CDR3, is KAGVTQTPRYLIKTRGQQVTLSCSPISGHRSVSWYQQTPGQGLQFLFEYFSETQRNKGNFPGRFSGRQFSNSRSEMNVSTLELGDSALYLCASSFKQGVSSYEQYFGPGTRLTVT.

The CDR3 is CASSLEGRGRGQPQHF. The CDR3 region has the DNA TGTGCCAGCAGCTTGGAGGGAAGGGGGCGAGGTCAGCCCCAGCATTTT. The chain links TRBV5-5 to TRBJ1-5; the match to TRBD1 covers 7 bases. Looked up from germline, CDR1 is SGHKS and CDR2 is YYEKEE (reference sequence). The trim removed 0 bases at V and 6 bases at J, leaving 9 bases unmatched. CDR3 length equals 16 residues.

This clone came up once. The gene calls are TRBV28 and TRBJ2-2; TRBD1 matches 9 bases. Germline V gives CDR1 MDHEN, CDR2 SYDVKM. This CDR3 is built from 15 residues. Germline trimming cut 4 bases from V and 6 bases from J; bases unmatched to any gene: 6. The CDR3 loop reads CASSSAHRGPGELFF. The CDR3 nucleotides are TGTGCCAGCAGTTCGGCCCACAGGGGGCCCGGGGAGCTGTTTTTT.

J is TRBJ1-5 and V is TRBV5-5, with D maybe TRBD1 (5 bases). This CDR3 has 16 amino acids. CDR1 SGHKS and CDR2 YYEKEE come from the germline V gene (reference sequence). The V gene lost 4 bases and the J gene lost 0 bases, with 14 bases spanning the gap. CDR3 loop: CASSSGTPYSNQPQHF. CDR3 sequence (DNA): TGTGCCAGCAGCAGCGGGACTCCTTATAGCAATCAGCCCCAGCATTTT.

The J gene is TRBJ1-2, the V gene TRBV19, with a possible D match to TRBD1 (5 bases). V was pared by 6 bases and J by 5 bases, with 10 bases between. This CDR3 spans 12 amino acids. CDR1 and CDR2 from the germline V gene are LNHDA and SQIVND (reference sequence). The CDR3 loop is CASRRDGYGYTF. The CDR3 DNA reads as TGTGCCAGTAGGCGGGACGGTTATGGCTACACCTTC.

The rearrangement uses TRBV11-1 and TRBJ1-1; possible D gene TRBD1, 6 bases. The CDR3 runs 17 residues. The germline gives CDR1 SGHAT, CDR2 FQDESV (reference sequence). V was clipped by 7 bases and J by 4 bases, with 25 bases between them. CDR3 loop: CASTSAPYRVEGTEAFF. Written as DNA, the CDR3 is TGTGCCAGCACCTCTGCACCGTACAGGGTCGAGGGCACTGAAGCTTTCTTT.

The chain employs TRBV7-3 and TRBJ1-5; possibly TRBD1 for D (6 bases). Germline CDR1 is SGHTA and CDR2 is FQGTGA. The CDR3 length is 13 residues. The V end lost 5 bases, the J end lost 2 bases, and 7 bases lay between the germline ends. CDR3 loop: CASSPGGNQPQHF. The CDR3 bases are TGTGCCAGCAGCCCAGGGGGCAATCAGCCCCAGCATTTT.

The chain combines TRBV18 with TRBJ2-1, with a possible D match to TRBD1 (5 bases). The CDR3 has 14 residues. Germline V gene data show CDR1 as KGHSH and CDR2 as LQKENI. Trimming took 4 bases from V and 4 from J, leaving 11 bases between them. The DNA for the CDR3 is TGTGCCAGCTCACGGGGCAATGGATACAATGAGCAGTTCTTC. Translated, it gives CASSRGNGYNEQFF.

V gene TRBV6-5 combines with J gene TRBJ1-2, with TRBD1 matching over 7 bases. V trimming: 4 bases; J trimming: 5 bases; junction bases outside the gene matches: 7. Per germline, CDR1 MNHEY and CDR2 SVGAGI. The CDR3 is 14 residues long. CDR3 in DNA: TGTGCCAGCAGTTCACAGGGGCTGGAGTATGGCTACACCTTC. As protein: CASSSQGLEYGYTF.

V gene TRBV11-2 combines with J gene TRBJ2-7; D call uncertain. The germline V gene has CDR1 SGHAT and CDR2 FQNNGV. The CDR3 is 13 residues long. V gave up 4 bases and J gave up 1 base, with 8 bases separating them. This chain's CDR3 is CASSSLRSYEQYF. The CDR3 bases are TGTGCCAGCAGCTCACTTCGATCCTACGAGCAGTACTTC.

The CDR3, as DNA: TGTGCCTGGAGTGTCGGACAGGGGGCCTACAATGAGCAGTTCTTC. Translating it yields CAWSVGQGAYNEQFF. V and J are TRBV30 and TRBJ2-1; 10 nucleotides line up with TRBD1. V dropped 0 bases and J dropped 2; count of bases not matched to a gene: 1. Germline V lookup: CDR1 GTSNPN, CDR2 SVGIG (reference sequence). The CDR3 is 15 residues long.

The V call is TRBV7-2, the J call TRBJ1-5, with a weak D call TRBD1 (5 bases). CDR1 and CDR2 from the germline V gene are SGHTA and FQGNSA. V lost 4 bases to trimming and J lost 6 bases, with 19 bases between them. The CDR3 consists of 16 residues. The CDR3 region is CASSSNLGGSAQPQHF. The CDR3 nucleotides are TGTGCCAGCAGCTCCAACCTGGGGGGTTCTGCTCAGCCCCAGCATTTT.

The rearrangement links TRBV7-3 to TRBJ1-2; a possible D gene is TRBD1 (6 bases). Trimming left V 2 bases short and J 8 bases short, with 9 bases between. This CDR3 spans 12 amino acids. Germline-derived CDR1 and CDR2 are SGHTA and FQGTGA. In DNA, the CDR3 is TGTGCCAGCAGCTTAGACAGGCGGGGCTACACCTTC. Its protein is CASSLDRRGYTF.

The V and J genes are TRBV7-2 and TRBJ2-3, with D tentatively TRBD2 (7 bases). Trimming took 1 base from V and 4 from J, leaving 15 bases between them. This CDR3 contains 16 residues. Germline lookup yields CDR1 SGHTA and CDR2 FQGNSA. CDR3 in amino acids: CASSLVAREGADTQYF. CDR3 sequence (DNA): TGTGCCAGCAGCTTAGTTGCTAGGGAGGGGGCAGATACGCAGTATTTT.

This clone was observed once. The CDR3 DNA reads TGTGCCAGCAGCTTATTGTTTCCTAGCGGGTACCAAGAGACCCAGTACTTC. It is translated as CASSLLFPSGYQETQYF. The chain combines TRBV11-2 with TRBJ2-5; 8 nucleotides agree with TRBD2. CDR1 SGHAT and CDR2 FQNNGV come from the germline V gene. The CDR3 runs 17 residues. With V trimmed by 2 bases and J by 0 bases, 8 bases remained unmatched.

The chain is built from TRBV5-6 and TRBJ2-5, with D possibly matching TRBD2 (6 bases). CDR1 and CDR2 from the germline V gene are SGHDT and YYEEEE. This CDR3 spans 14 amino acids. The germline V and J ends were trimmed by 0 bases and 1 base, with 7 bases remaining between them. CDR3 in amino acids: CASSLAGVQETQYF. CDR3 DNA sequence: TGTGCCAGCAGCTTGGCGGGAGTCCAAGAGACCCAGTACTTC.

V usage is TRBV7-9 and J usage is TRBJ1-1, with D perhaps matching TRBD1 (6 bases). Germline V lookup: CDR1 SEHNR, CDR2 FQNEAQ (reference sequence). This CDR3 has 16 amino acids. V was trimmed by 7 bases and J by 0 bases, leaving 18 bases between them. CDR3 sequence (DNA): TGTGCCAGCAAGGATCACTCGGGACACCTGAACACTGAAGCTTTCTTT. It encodes CASKDHSGHLNTEAFF.

The chain recombines TRBV19 with TRBJ2-7; 8 bases agree with TRBD2. Trimming removed 5 bases from V and 7 bases from J; junction bases left unmatched: 10. Germline V CDR1 and CDR2: LNHDA, SQIVND (reference sequence). This CDR3 has 14 amino acids. As DNA, the CDR3 is TGTGCCAGTAGTGCTACACTAGCGGCGGGAGAGCAGTACTTC. Protein sequence: CASSATLAAGEQYF.

The chain recombines TRBV9 with TRBJ1-1, with 8 positions matching TRBD1. The J segment lost 7 bases and the V segment lost 1 base, leaving 9 bases of the junction unmatched. Germline CDR1 reads SGDLS; CDR2 reads YYNGEE. The CDR3 is 15 amino acids. In DNA, the CDR3 is TGTGCCAGCAGCGTACCACAGGGGGGTGATAGTGAAGCTTTCTTT. This encodes CASSVPQGGDSEAFF.

This chain uses TRBV28 with TRBJ2-7; 7 bases are shared with TRBD1. Germline CDR1 reads MDHEN; CDR2 reads SYDVKM. The CDR3 totals 12 residues. The ends lost 6 bases at V and 3 bases at J; junction bases unmatched: 2. In DNA, the CDR3 is TGTGCCAGCAGCCGGGACAGCTACGAGCAGTACTTC. As protein: CASSRDSYEQYF.

The rearrangement links TRBV6-1 to TRBJ1-2, with a possible D match to TRBD1 (6 bases). CDR3 length: 12 residues. The V end lost 9 bases, the J end lost 8 bases, and 16 bases lay between the germline ends. CDR1 and CDR2 (germline): MNHNS, SASEGT. DNA of the CDR3: TGTGCCAGTTCAGGGGCTTCCATCGGCTACACCTTC. Its protein product is CASSGASIGYTF.

V gene TRBV20-1 combines with J gene TRBJ2-4; D is undetermined. Germline V gene data show CDR1 as DFQATT and CDR2 as SNEGSKA (reference sequence). The V end was cut by 6 bases, the J end by 5 bases, with 8 bases between. The CDR3 is 11 residues long. This CDR3 is CSATAENIQYF. For the CDR3, the DNA is TGCAGTGCAACAGCAGAAAACATTCAGTACTTC.